The 20 T cell receptor beta chains in this list originate from one sample, sequenced in a study of shared clonotypes between healthy human individuals. Sequencing used immunoSEQ multiplex PCR; TCRdb keeps in-frame clones, though not all of them. The sample contains around 95,000 clones, under 80% of which appear only once. Material: memory CD8+ T cells sorted from blood. Described subset: CD45RO+ cells pooled with CCR7-negative TemRA cells. These receptors all stem from a man younger than 40 in good health.

V gene TRBV9 combines with J gene TRBJ1-2; the D is unclear. The CDR3 consists of 16 residues. Germline CDR1 and CDR2: SGDLS and YYNGEE. Trimming removed 1 base from V and 6 bases from J, with 19 bases in between. The CDR3 DNA reads TGTGCCAGCAGCGTACGGAGTAGTTCGAATGTTGATGGCTACACCTTC. It encodes CASSVRSSSNVDGYTF.

Only one count was recorded for this clone. This sequence joins TRBV5-1 and TRBJ2-5, with 8 bases matching TRBD1. Losses at the gene ends were 4 bases for V and 1 base for J; bases not matched to a gene: 6. This CDR3 spans 15 amino acids. Germline values: CDR1 SGHRS, CDR2 YFSETQ. The chain's CDR3 is CASSRTGQAQETQYF. As DNA, the CDR3 is TGCGCCAGCAGCAGGACGGGACAGGCCCAAGAGACCCAGTACTTC.

The chain employs TRBV28 and TRBJ2-3; D gene unclear. V lost 6 bases, J lost 6 bases, and 7 bases lay in between. CDR1 and CDR2 from the germline V gene are MDHEN and SYDVKM. The CDR3 sequence is 11 residues long. CDR3 in amino acids: CASSWKDTQYF. CDR3 nucleotides: TGTGCCAGCAGCTGGAAGGATACGCAGTATTTT.

This clone has more than one count but fewer than ten. The J gene is TRBJ2-7, the V gene TRBV10-2; D gene uncertain. Looked up from germline, CDR1 is WSHSY and CDR2 is SAAADI. The V end lost 5 bases, the J end lost 2 bases, and 7 bases lay between the germline ends. The CDR3 has 12 amino acids. The CDR3 spells CASSWLTYEQYF. The CDR3 DNA reads TGCGCCAGCAGTTGGCTTACCTACGAGCAGTACTTC.

The J gene is TRBJ2-7, the V gene TRBV2, with 8 bases lining up with TRBD1. This CDR3 contains 14 residues. V trimming: 6 bases; J trimming: 2 bases; junction bases outside the gene matches: 6. Germline assignment: CDR1 SNHLY and CDR2 FYNNEI. CDR3 nucleotide sequence: TGTGCCAGCAGCAGACAGGGGCGACCCTACGAGCAGTACTTC. Translation gives CASSRQGRPYEQYF.

The chain carries TRBV27 and TRBJ1-3; D gene uncertain. CDR1 is MNHEY, CDR2 SMNVEV, per germline (reference sequence). The V end lost 0 bases, the J end lost 3 bases, and 6 bases lay between the germline ends. The CDR3 consists of 14 residues. The CDR3: CASSLSRVGNTIYF. Here the CDR3 DNA reads TGTGCCAGCAGTTTATCAAGGGTTGGAAACACCATATATTTT.

The sample holds a few counts of this clone. The gene calls are TRBV6-4 and TRBJ2-1; D unclear. There are 13 residues in the CDR3. Germline CDR1 and CDR2: MRHNA and SNTAGT. The V gene lost 0 bases and the J gene lost 9 bases, with 9 bases spanning the gap. The CDR3 sequence is CASSDSYTGEQFF. CDR3 nucleotide sequence: TGTGCCAGCAGTGACTCCTATACCGGTGAGCAGTTCTTC.

This chain connects TRBV18 to TRBJ2-7; 11 positions match TRBD2. Trimming took 1 base from V and 2 from J; bases not matched to a gene: 4. This CDR3 spans 16 amino acids. CDR1 KGHSH and CDR2 LQKENI come from the germline V gene. CDR3 loop: CASSPRSGRAPYEQYF. CDR3 bases: TGTGCCAGCTCACCACGTAGCGGGAGGGCCCCCTACGAGCAGTACTTC. The whole variable domain, remainder taken from reference TRBV18 and TRBJ2-7, is NAGVMQNPRHLVRRRGQEARLRCSPMKGHSHVYWYRQLPEEGLKFMVYLQKENIIDESGMPKERFSAEFPKEGPSILRIQQVVRGDSAAYFCASSPRSGRAPYEQYFGPGTRLTVT.

This clone was seen just once. This rearrangement joins TRBV28 to TRBJ2-7; 7 nucleotides match TRBD1. Germline values: CDR1 MDHEN, CDR2 SYDVKM. J was trimmed by 2 bases and V by 3 bases; bases with no gene match: 10. CDR3 length: 16 residues. CDR3 nucleotide sequence: TGTGCCAGCAGTTTCGGCCCCTTGGACAGGACCTACGAGCAGTACTTC. Translated, it gives CASSFGPLDRTYEQYF.

This clone occurred a few times. The chain combines TRBV7-2 with TRBJ2-1, with D perhaps matching TRBD1 (6 bases). The germline gives CDR1 SGHTA, CDR2 FQGNSA. The CDR3 runs to 16 residues. With 5 bases removed from V and 6 bases from J, the gap between germline ends came to 20 bases. The CDR3 here is CASSTPGQDILNEQFF. The CDR3 DNA reads TGTGCCAGCAGCACGCCGGGACAAGATATACTCAATGAGCAGTTCTTC.

The CDR3 sequence is CASRETGVGNTEAFF. In DNA, the CDR3 is TGTGCCAGCAGAGAGACAGGGGTCGGAAACACTGAAGCTTTCTTT. The chain joins TRBV4-2 to TRBJ1-1, with 8 bases matching TRBD1. Germline assignment: CDR1 LGHNA and CDR2 YNFKEQ. This CDR3 is built from 15 residues. V was clipped by 6 bases and J by 2 bases; unmatched bases: 8.

The gene calls are TRBV7-8 and TRBJ2-5, with D uncertain. CDR3 size: 14 residues. In germline, CDR1 is SGHVS, CDR2 FQNEAQ. The V end was cut by 10 bases, the J end by 7 bases, with 22 bases between. CDR3 sequence reads: CATSSQPTPGTQYF. The CDR3 region has the DNA TGTGCCACCTCTTCCCAACCTACGCCCGGGACCCAGTACTTC.

There are many counts of this clone. Other DNA sequences of this sample code for an identical CDR3. This chain links TRBV11-1 with TRBJ1-1; D is unresolved. The ends were cut back, 1 base at V and 5 bases at J, with 8 bases in the middle. This CDR3 is built from 13 residues. The germline CDR1 and CDR2 sequences are SGHAT and FQDESV (reference sequence). Here the CDR3 DNA reads TGTGCCAGCAGCTTAGGACCAAGAACTGAAGCTTTCTTT. It yields the protein CASSLGPRTEAFF. The full variable domain, its missing parts supplied by reference TRBV11-1 and TRBJ1-1, is EAEVAQSPRYKITEKSQAVAFWCDPISGHATLYWYRQILGQGPELLVQFQDESVVDDSQLPKDRFSAERLKGVDSTLKIQPAELGDSAMYLCASSLGPRTEAFFGQGTRLTVV.

The chain couples TRBV7-4 to TRBJ1-2; possibly TRBD1 for D (6 bases). The germline V gene has CDR1 SGHVT and CDR2 SQSDAQ. CDR3 length equals 17 residues. V dropped 3 bases and J dropped 4 bases, with 21 bases sitting between them. CDR3 in DNA: TGTGCCAGCAGCTTTTTTCTGTTGCGGGGGCACGGCTATGGCTACACCTTC. It specifies CASSFFLLRGHGYGYTF.

This clone came up many times. The chain couples TRBV9 to TRBJ1-3; the D gene is possibly TRBD1 (5 bases). CDR1 is SGDLS and CDR2 is YYNGEE in the germline V gene. This CDR3 is built from 14 residues. V lost 0 bases to trimming and J lost 6 bases, with 10 bases between them. CDR3 nucleotide sequence: TGTGCCAGCAGCGTAGACGGCAGGGTAAACACCATATATTTT. It is translated as CASSVDGRVNTIYF.

The V gene is TRBV12-5, the J gene TRBJ2-3; 11 nucleotides align to TRBD2. V shed 3 bases and J 0 bases; nucleotides not matched to a gene: 8. CDR1 and CDR2 from the germline V gene are LGHNT and FRNRAP. This CDR3 region has 18 residues. CDR3 in DNA: TGTGCTAGTGGTTTTGGCCTAGCGGGAGGCCGGAGCACAGATACGCAGTATTTT. Its translation: CASGFGLAGGRSTDTQYF.

The V call is TRBV10-1, the J call TRBJ2-1, with 7 positions matching TRBD2. The CDR3 length is 16 residues. J was trimmed by 8 bases and V by 1 base; bases with no gene match: 11. The germline gives CDR1 WNHNN, CDR2 SYGVQD (reference sequence). The CDR3 bases are TGCGCCAGCAGTGAGTATTCTAGCGGAGCCATAGATGAGCAGTTCTTC. Encoded protein: CASSEYSSGAIDEQFF.

In this sample, this clone turned up many times. The chain uses TRBV6-5 and TRBJ2-1; no firm D call. Trimming removed 0 bases at V and 8 bases at J, with 11 bases between. This CDR3 has 14 residues. From germline, CDR1 is MNHEY and CDR2 SVGAGI. The CDR3 loop reads CASSYSWTSYEQFF. The DNA for the CDR3 is TGTGCCAGCAGTTACTCCTGGACGTCTTATGAGCAGTTCTTC.

This chain uses TRBV20-1 with TRBJ2-7; no clear D gene. This CDR3 region has 11 residues. The germline V gene has CDR1 DFQATT and CDR2 SNEGSKA (reference sequence). V was clipped by 5 bases and J by 2 bases, with 7 bases between them. CDR3 coding DNA: TGCAGTGCTCCCTATACCTACGAGCAGTACTTC. Protein product: CSAPYTYEQYF.

V usage is TRBV4-1 and J usage is TRBJ2-2; D gene ambiguous. With 1 base removed from V and 9 bases from J, the gap between germline ends came to 15 bases. Germline CDR1 MGHRA, CDR2 YSYEKL. The CDR3 is made up of 15 amino acids. The CDR3 nucleotides are TGCGCCAGCAGCCAAGTTGTCCTACCGTCCCGGGAGCTGTTTTTT. This gives the protein CASSQVVLPSRELFF.